The next 20 T cell receptor beta chains were all read from a single sample in a study of cytomegalovirus exposure and HLA in healthy donors. Sequenced by immunoSEQ multiplex PCR; TCRdb stores in-frame clones only, minus some. The top ten hold 1% of the sample, which has a few hundred thousand clones, just over 85% seen once. The sample was PBMCs. The receptors were gathered from a woman between 18 and 29 years old in good health and CMV-seronegative.

The chain recombines TRBV7-9 with TRBJ1-3; no definite D call. CDR3 length: 16 residues. Germline assignment: CDR1 SEHNR and CDR2 FQNEAQ (reference sequence). Trimming took 2 bases from V and 0 from J, leaving 11 bases between them. In DNA, the CDR3 is TGTGCCAGCAGCTTAATAACGGGAGTCTCTGGAAACACCATATATTTT. It translates to CASSLITGVSGNTIYF. Full variable domain (missing parts from reference TRBV7-9 and TRBJ1-3): DTGVSQNPRHKITKRGQNVTFRCDPISEHNRLYWYRQTLGQGPEFLTYFQNEAQLEKSRLLSDRFSAERPKGSFSTLEIQRTEQGDSAMYLCASSLITGVSGNTIYFGEGSWLTVV.

V and J are TRBV9 and TRBJ1-1; 7 nucleotides line up with TRBD1. The J segment lost 1 base and the V segment lost 2 bases, leaving 2 bases of the junction unmatched. Germline CDR1 reads SGDLS; CDR2 reads YYNGEE. This CDR3 has 14 amino acids. The CDR3: CASSVWDRNTEAFF. The CDR3 coding sequence is TGTGCCAGCAGCGTCTGGGACAGGAACACTGAAGCTTTCTTT.

V is TRBV10-2 and J is TRBJ1-6; the D is unclear. V shed 6 bases and J shed 0 bases, with 18 bases lying between them. Germline V gene lookup returns CDR1 WSHSY and CDR2 SAAADI. The length of the CDR3 is 18 residues. The CDR3 nucleotides are TGCGCCAGCAGCGCGGCACGAAGTCTTTCCTCCTATAATTCACCCCTCCACTTT. It is translated as CASSAARSLSSYNSPLHF.

This rearrangement joins TRBV9 to TRBJ1-3; D is possibly TRBD1 (6 bases). V dropped 3 bases and J dropped 0 bases, with 13 bases sitting between them. The CDR3 contains 16 residues. Germline values: CDR1 SGDLS, CDR2 YYNGEE. The DNA for the CDR3 is TGTGCCAGCAGCGCCCTGGGACATAACTCTGGAAACACCATATATTTT. Translated, it gives CASSALGHNSGNTIYF.

The rearrangement links TRBV6-5 to TRBJ1-1; TRBD1 is a possible D gene (5 bases). This CDR3 region has 11 residues. The germline CDR1 and CDR2 sequences are MNHEY and SVGAGI. Trimming took 6 bases from V and 8 from J, leaving 10 bases between them. CDR3 bases: TGTGCCAGCAGCCGGGGGGGGGAAGCTTTCTTT. As protein: CASSRGGEAFF.

This chain uses TRBV7-9 with TRBJ1-2; no reliable D call. Trimming cost V 2 bases and J 5 bases, with 3 bases left between them. Germline CDR1 and CDR2: SEHNR and FQNEAQ (reference sequence). This CDR3 region has 11 residues. CDR3 in amino acids: CASSLSYGYTF. CDR3 in DNA: TGTGCCAGCAGCTTATCTTATGGCTACACCTTC.

V usage is TRBV11-3 and J usage is TRBJ1-1; TRBD1 aligns across 8 bases. V shed 6 bases and J 6 bases; nucleotides not matched to a gene: 9. The CDR3 extends over 14 amino acids. The germline gives CDR1 SGHNT, CDR2 YENEEA. CDR3 DNA sequence: TGTGCCAGCAGACCCCGGACAGGGACGCCTGAAGCTTTCTTT. It translates to CASRPRTGTPEAFF.

This clone showed up just a few times. The chain links TRBV9 to TRBJ2-7, with TRBD1 identical over 8 bases. After removal of 4 bases from V and 2 bases from J, the junction contained 8 bases not matched to a gene. The CDR3 loop spans 15 amino acids. Germline V gene sequence: CDR1 SGDLS, CDR2 YYNGEE. CDR3 in amino acids: CASSPRGTGTYEQYF. In nucleotides, the CDR3 is TGTGCCAGCAGCCCTAGGGGGACAGGCACCTACGAGCAGTACTTC.

The chain has TRBV18 and TRBJ1-5, with 9 bases aligning to TRBD1. CDR1 and CDR2 (germline): KGHSH, LQKENI. V trimming: 2 bases; J trimming: 5 bases; junction bases outside the gene matches: 4. This CDR3 region has 15 residues. The CDR3 sequence is CASSPGGQGYQPQHF. As DNA, the CDR3 is TGTGCCAGCTCACCAGGAGGACAGGGGTATCAGCCCCAGCATTTT.

Concerning this clone: Additional DNA sequences in this sample encode the identical CDR3. The rearrangement links TRBV6-4 to TRBJ2-1, with 7 bases aligning to TRBD2. The V and J ends lost 0 bases and 3 bases, in that order; junction bases with no gene match: 5. The germline V gene has CDR1 MRHNA and CDR2 SNTAGT. The CDR3 sequence is 16 residues long. This chain's CDR3 is CASSDSASGDYNEQFF. The CDR3 DNA is TGTGCCAGCAGTGACTCCGCTAGCGGTGACTACAATGAGCAGTTCTTC.

The chain has TRBV2 and TRBJ1-4; no definite D call. CDR1 and CDR2 (germline): SNHLY, FYNNEI. The CDR3 sequence is 16 residues long. V lost 0 bases, J lost 5 bases, and 13 bases lay in between. CDR3 protein: CASSEAPGSGNEKLFF. CDR3 nucleotides: TGTGCCAGCAGTGAAGCGCCGGGCTCGGGAAATGAAAAACTGTTTTTT.

This rearrangement joins TRBV7-3 to TRBJ1-1, with 7 bases matching TRBD1. The CDR3 has 13 amino acids. Per germline, CDR1 SGHTA and CDR2 FQGTGA. Germline trimming cut 5 bases from V and 5 bases from J; bases unmatched to any gene: 5. The CDR3 region has the DNA TGTGCCAGCAGCCTCACAGGGGAAACTGAAGCTTTCTTT. This sequence encodes CASSLTGETEAFF.

This sequence joins TRBV5-1 and TRBJ2-7; 9 bases align to TRBD1. The CDR3 is 16 amino acids. Germline CDR1 SGHRS, CDR2 YFSETQ. V lost 1 base and J lost 5; bases outside the gene matches: 10. CDR3 in amino acids: CASSLTASDRGHEQYF. Written as DNA, the CDR3 is TGCGCCAGCAGCTTGACTGCCTCGGACAGGGGCCACGAGCAGTACTTC.

Written as DNA, the CDR3 is TGTGCCAGCAGCTGGACAGGGGGCTTCAACGAGCAGTACTTC. This encodes CASSWTGGFNEQYF. This rearrangement joins TRBV25-1 to TRBJ2-7, with 11 nucleotides matching TRBD1. This CDR3 region has 14 residues. V shed 6 bases, J shed 5 bases, and the junction held 6 bases outside the gene matches. Germline V gene lookup returns CDR1 MGHDK and CDR2 SYGVNS.

This sequence joins TRBV5-6 and TRBJ1-2; perhaps TRBD1 as D (6 bases). Trimming left V 4 bases short and J 7 bases short, with 17 bases between. CDR1 and CDR2 from the germline V gene are SGHDT and YYEEEE. This CDR3 comprises 14 residues. CDR3 bases: TGTGCCAGCAGCCCGGCCCCAGGGGCGATTGGCTACACCTTC. Translated, it gives CASSPAPGAIGYTF.

DNA for the CDR3: TGTGCCATCAGTGAGTCTAGCGGGAGTTACACAGATACGCAGTATTTT. It specifies CAISESSGSYTDTQYF. The chain has TRBV10-3 and TRBJ2-3; 9 positions match TRBD2. CDR1 is ENHRY and CDR2 is SYGVKD in the germline V gene. J lost 2 bases, V lost 0 bases, and 3 bases had no gene match. CDR3 length: 16 amino acids.

J is TRBJ2-7 and V is TRBV6-5, with TRBD2 identical over 11 bases. CDR1 and CDR2 (germline): MNHEY, SVGAGI. Unmatched junction bases numbered 4, after V lost 2 bases and J lost 7 bases. The CDR3 loop spans 14 amino acids. Written as DNA, the CDR3 is TGTGCCAGCAGTTACACTAGCGGGAGCGGGGAGCAGTACTTC. Its translation: CASSYTSGSGEQYF.

This chain connects TRBV6-1 to TRBJ2-7, with 7 nucleotides matching TRBD1. CDR3 size: 12 residues. Per germline, CDR1 MNHNS and CDR2 SASEGT. The V and J ends lost 4 bases and 6 bases, in that order; junction bases with no gene match: 3. The DNA of the CDR3 is TGTGCCAGCAGTGGCGACAGGGTCGAGCAGTACTTC. Translated: CASSGDRVEQYF.

Points on this clone: At one end the junction does not follow the germline gene, possibly because of a read error. V usage is TRBV2 and J usage is TRBJ1-4, with 8 bases fitting TRBD1. Germline V CDR1 and CDR2: SNHLY, FYNNEI. This CDR3 is 19 amino acids long. Written as DNA, the CDR3 is TGTGCCAGCAGGGAAGCGGTGACAGGGGTATCTGCAACTAATGAAAAACTGTTTTTT. Translation gives CASREAVTGVSATNEKLFF.

The chain carries TRBV7-9 and TRBJ1-1; the D is unclear. Germline CDR1 is SEHNR and CDR2 is FQNEAQ (reference sequence). V gave up 1 base and J gave up 0 bases, with 3 bases separating them. This CDR3 is 13 amino acids long. The CDR3 coding sequence is TGTGCCAGCAGCTTAGTCGTGAACACTGAAGCTTTCTTT. Translated, it gives CASSLVVNTEAFF.